This T cell receptor (beta chain) was captured by sequencing in a study of blood T cell repertoires in COVID-19. Study information: The United States, Italy and Spain were the sources of the acute and convalescent COVID-19 samples.

The CDR3 is 14 amino acids. Trimming removed 10 bases from V and 3 bases from J, with 17 bases in between. Germline V gene lookup returns CDR1 MDHEN and CDR2 SYDVKM. Data came from immunoSEQ multiplex PCR; TCRdb stores just in-frame clones and leaves some out. The data show 200,000 or so clones, about 87% seen once. The sequence derives from a man between 65 and 80 years old with acute or convalescent COVID-19. Specimen: peripheral blood. The J gene is TRBJ2-3, the V gene TRBV28; tentative D call: TRBD2 (5 bases). The chain's CDR3 is CATTREGRTDTQYF. The CDR3 DNA is TGTGCCACCACGAGAGAGGGTCGGACAGATACGCAGTATTTT.